The 22 T cell receptor beta chains listed next were all sequenced from one sample in a study of Ad26.COV2.S vaccination and SARS-CoV-2 variants. Only in-frame clones appear in the TCRdb table, and some are missing; sequencing was by immunoSEQ multiplex PCR. In the table there are hundreds of thousands of clones, roughly 87% of which are singletons. As to treatment: some 20 received Ad26.COV2.S at low or high dose, single or two shots; about 5 received placebo; per-sample allocation not given. Vaccine and placebo recipients were sampled on day 63 after the first injection. Source: peripheral blood, taken in a trial of Ad26.COV2.S vaccine versus placebo. The origin of the receptors is a person aged 18 to 65 who received the Ad26.COV2.S COVID-19 vaccine or a placebo.

A remark on this clone: Other DNA sequences in this specimen translate into the identical CDR3. The chain joins TRBV2 to TRBJ1-2; a weak D match, TRBD1 (6 bases). CDR1 is SNHLY and CDR2 is FYNNEI in the germline V gene. The CDR3 loop spans 13 amino acids. V lost 6 bases, J lost 2 bases, and 10 bases lay in between. In DNA, the CDR3 is TGTGCCAGCAGCGAACAGGGAAACTATGGCTACACCTTC. This encodes CASSEQGNYGYTF.

A note on this clone: This sample also contains other DNA sequences that code for the same CDR3. CDR3: CASSLGTLNTGELFF. CDR3 in DNA: TGCGCCAGCAGCTTGGGGACACTAAACACCGGGGAGCTGTTTTTT. This chain uses TRBV5-1 with TRBJ2-2; weak D call: TRBD1 (5 bases). The CDR3 has 15 residues. Between the trimmed V and J ends, which lost 0 bases and 2 bases, there was a span of 8 bases. CDR1 and CDR2 from the germline V gene are SGHRS and YFSETQ.

The CDR3 nucleotides read TGTGCCAGCAGTGAACAATTACACCGCAACTATGGCTACACCTTC. Translation: CASSEQLHRNYGYTF. This sequence joins TRBV6-1 and TRBJ1-2; no reliable D call. Germline values: CDR1 MNHNS, CDR2 SASEGT. The CDR3 contains 15 residues. Trimming removed 2 bases from V and 2 bases from J, with 12 bases in between.

This chain connects TRBV7-8 to TRBJ2-3, with 8 bases fitting TRBD2. J gave up 2 bases and V 3 bases, and 7 bases lay outside the gene matches. The CDR3 runs to 16 residues. Per the germline V gene, CDR1 is SGHVS and CDR2 is FQNEAQ. The CDR3 loop reads CASSFRGGIFTDTQYF. The CDR3 DNA follows: TGTGCCAGCAGCTTTCGGGGGGGAATTTTCACAGATACGCAGTATTTT.

The chain combines TRBV6-1 with TRBJ1-6, with D perhaps matching TRBD1 (5 bases). Germline CDR1 reads MNHNS; CDR2 reads SASEGT. This CDR3 is 16 amino acids long. Trimming took 0 bases from V and 9 from J, leaving 15 bases between them. CDR3 loop: CASSEATGTVGSPLHF. The DNA of the CDR3 is TGTGCCAGCAGTGAAGCCACCGGGACCGTGGGTTCACCCCTCCACTTT.

This chain joins TRBV18 and TRBJ2-6; the D is unclear. V gave up 0 bases and J gave up 3 bases, with 3 bases separating them. Per germline, CDR1 KGHSH and CDR2 LQKENI. This CDR3 has 14 residues. The CDR3 coding sequence is TGTGCCAGCTCACCACCGGATGGGGCCAACGTCCTGACTTTC. Amino acids: CASSPPDGANVLTF.

The genes are TRBV13 and TRBJ1-4, with 9 bases matching TRBD1. Germline-derived CDR1 and CDR2 are PRHDT and FYEKMQ (reference sequence). With V trimmed by 4 bases and J by 7 bases, 7 bases remained unmatched. There are 15 residues in the CDR3. The CDR3 is CASSYTGGGGEKLFF. Here the CDR3 DNA reads TGTGCCAGCAGCTATACAGGGGGCGGTGGTGAAAAACTGTTTTTT. The full variable domain, its missing parts supplied by reference TRBV13 and TRBJ1-4, is AAGVIQSPRHLIKEKRETATLKCYPIPRHDTVYWYQQGPGQDPQFLISFYEKMQSDKGSIPDRFSAQQFSDYHSELNMSSLELGDSALYFCASSYTGGGGEKLFFGSGTQLSVL.

The chain carries TRBV25-1 and TRBJ2-5, with D uncertain. V lost 5 bases, J lost 5 bases, and 18 bases lay in between. The CDR3 loop spans 15 amino acids. Per the germline V gene, CDR1 is MGHDK and CDR2 is SYGVNS. CDR3 bases: TGTGCCAGCAGTACCCCGGGCCAGCTGGGCGAGACCCAGTACTTC. Translating it yields CASSTPGQLGETQYF.

The V and J genes are TRBV21-1 and TRBJ1-2. TRBV21-1 is a pseudogene. The CDR3 sequence is 15 residues long. Here the CDR3 DNA reads TGTGCCAGCAGCAAAGCGGGGGGGACGGGGTATGGCTACACCTTC. Its protein is CASSKAGGTGYGYTF.

The gene calls are TRBV5-5 and TRBJ1-2; no definite D call. Trimming pared 5 bases from V and 8 bases from J, leaving 16 bases between. The CDR3 has 13 amino acids. Germline V gene sequence: CDR1 SGHKS, CDR2 YYEKEE (reference sequence). The CDR3 loop reads CASRGGYSAGYTF. CDR3 DNA sequence: TGTGCCAGCAGAGGTGGGTACTCGGCGGGCTACACCTTC.

The chain is built from TRBV7-2 and TRBJ1-2; D ambiguous. Trimming pared 3 bases from V and 6 bases from J, leaving 11 bases between. The length of the CDR3 is 13 residues. Germline CDR1 SGHTA, CDR2 FQGNSA. The CDR3 is CASSLTVFHGYTF. The DNA for the CDR3 is TGTGCCAGCAGCTTGACTGTCTTCCATGGCTACACCTTC. The full variable domain, rest sourced from reference TRBV7-2 and TRBJ1-2, is GAGVSQSPSNKVTEKGKDVELRCDPISGHTALYWYRQSLGQGLEFLIYFQGNSAPDKSGLPSDRFSAERTGGSVSTLTIQRTQQEDSAVYLCASSLTVFHGYTFGSGTRLTVV.

V and J are TRBV19 and TRBJ1-6; D uncertain. Trimming stripped 3 bases from V and 0 bases from J, with 12 bases between. The CDR3 extends over 17 amino acids. Germline CDR1 reads LNHDA; CDR2 reads SQIVND (reference sequence). The CDR3 DNA is TGTGCCAGTAGTATTCGTAGAGTCGGCTCCTATAATTCACCCCTCCACTTT. Translated, it gives CASSIRRVGSYNSPLHF.

This chain uses TRBV2 with TRBJ2-5; 12 bases fit TRBD2. The germline CDR1 and CDR2 sequences are SNHLY and FYNNEI. V gave up 6 bases and J gave up 5 bases; unmatched junction bases: 4. The CDR3 runs to 14 residues. The CDR3 protein is CASRLAGGPETQYF. The CDR3 DNA follows: TGTGCCAGCAGGCTAGCGGGGGGGCCTGAGACCCAGTACTTC.

As to this clone: Other nucleotide sequences from this sample produce the same CDR3. The DNA for the CDR3 is TGCAGTGCTAGGGCTGAAAAACTGTTTTTT. This codes for CSARAEKLFF. This chain uses TRBV20-1 with TRBJ1-4; D ambiguous. CDR3 length: 10 amino acids. The V end lost 3 bases, the J end lost 7 bases, and 3 bases lay between the germline ends. Germline V gene lookup returns CDR1 DFQATT and CDR2 SNEGSKA (reference sequence).

The chain uses TRBV19 and TRBJ2-4, with TRBD1 matching over 9 bases. J lost 0 bases, V lost 0 bases, and 12 bases had no gene match. Looked up from germline, CDR1 is LNHDA and CDR2 is SQIVND (reference sequence). The CDR3 runs 20 residues. In DNA, the CDR3 is TGTGCCAGTAGTATAGACCCAATTACGACAGGGGGGATAGCCAAAAACATTCAGTACTTC. This codes for CASSIDPITTGGIAKNIQYF.

This clone was seen more than once but under ten times. In DNA, the CDR3 is TGTGCCAGTAGTACCGCCCGGACGGGAAATCAGCCCCAGCATTTT. It translates to CASSTARTGNQPQHF. The genes are TRBV19 and TRBJ1-5, with unresolved D. The length of the CDR3 is 15 residues. Germline CDR1 reads LNHDA; CDR2 reads SQIVND (reference sequence). V was cut by 4 bases and J by 4 bases, with 14 bases left in between.

V usage is TRBV25-1 and J usage is TRBJ2-3, with D perhaps TRBD2 (6 bases). The CDR3 spans 12 residues. Germline lookup yields CDR1 MGHDK and CDR2 SYGVNS. The V end was cut by 8 bases, the J end by 4 bases, with 10 bases between. In DNA form, the CDR3 reads TGTGCCAGCCGTTGGGGGGCAGATACGCAGTATTTT. This codes for CASRWGADTQYF.

This clone was found once. The chain links TRBV20-1 to TRBJ1-4, with D hard to call. The V end was cut by 3 bases, the J end by 8 bases, with 10 bases between. CDR1 is DFQATT, CDR2 SNEGSKA, per germline (reference sequence). This CDR3 spans 12 amino acids. CDR3 DNA: TGCAGTGCTAGTTCAGGAAACGAAAAACTGTTTTTT. It yields the protein CSASSGNEKLFF.

J is TRBJ2-3 and V is TRBV29-1; 7 bases fit TRBD1. CDR1 is SQVTM, CDR2 ANQGSEA, per germline. J lost 2 bases, V lost 7 bases, and 3 bases had no gene match. CDR3 length: 12 amino acids. The CDR3 spells CSEGQFTDTQYF. In DNA form, the CDR3 reads TGCAGCGAGGGACAGTTCACAGATACGCAGTATTTT.

This clone was seen once. The V call is TRBV11-3, the J call TRBJ2-2; a weak D match, TRBD2 (5 bases). The germline V and J ends were trimmed by 2 bases and 3 bases, with 13 bases remaining between them. CDR3 length: 16 amino acids. Germline lookup yields CDR1 SGHNT and CDR2 YENEEA. The CDR3 DNA follows: TGTGCCAGCAGCTTACAAGGAGGACTTTACACCGGGGAGCTGTTTTTT. Translation: CASSLQGGLYTGELFF.

J is TRBJ1-1 and V is TRBV6-2 or TRBV6-3; no definite D call. Germline V gene data show CDR1 as MNHEY and CDR2 as SVGEGT. Between the trimmed V and J ends, which lost 4 bases and 6 bases, there was a span of 9 bases. This CDR3 is built from 12 residues. In DNA, the CDR3 is TGTGCCAGCAGTTCCAGGACCGCTGAAGCTTTCTTT. Encoded protein: CASSSRTAEAFF.

V is TRBV2 and J is TRBJ2-7, with D uncertain. The CDR3 covers 12 residues. V lost 5 bases and J 3 bases, leaving 8 bases between the germline ends. Germline CDR1 is SNHLY and CDR2 is FYNNEI. The DNA for the CDR3 is TGTGCCAGCAGTCCCCGTATCTACGAGCAGTACGTC. Translation: CASSPRIYEQYV.